This T cell receptor (beta chain) was retrieved from a study of radiation and T cells in renal cell carcinoma. Profiled with immunoSEQ multiplex PCR; TCRdb holds only in-frame clones, not every one. The repertoire holds roughly 80,000 clones, with roughly 83% as singletons. The CDR3 totals 15 residues. Germline V gene lookup returns CDR1 LGHNA and CDR2 YSLEER. The V gene lost 2 bases and the J gene lost 9 bases, with 17 bases spanning the gap. Noted time point: blood 4 weeks post-SBRT, at nephrectomy. Treatment of the sample: 15 Gy SBRT to primary tumor, nephrectomy 4 weeks later. Blood was sampled at baseline, 2 weeks and 4 weeks after SBRT. The tumor was a clear cell renal cell carcinoma.

J is TRBJ1-5 and V is TRBV4-3; D might be TRBD1 (5 bases). The sequence derives from a woman aged 60-75 years with renal cell carcinoma. The starting material was blood, obtained from a patient whose treatment included radiotherapy and nephrectomy. CDR3 coding DNA: TGCGCCAGCAGCCAAATTGTCGGGGGGATTTGGCCCCAGCATTTT. Its protein is CASSQIVGGIWPQHF.